The subject of this entry is one TCR beta chain. This specimen belongs to a study of blood T cells in healthy people across ages. V lost 3 bases and J lost 6, with 11 bases in between. Germline assignment: CDR1 DFQATT and CDR2 SNEGSKA (reference sequence). CDR3 length: 12 residues. Extraction yielded at least 5.5 micrograms of total RNA per sample. Alongside a J-beta primer mix, a sample-barcoded 5' primer served in a second PCR lasting about 7 to 12 cycles. TCRdb re-called the 5' RACE reads through MiXCR, storing one row per CDR3 protein. This sample has over 950,000 distinct CDR3 sequences, with 51% found just once.

This clonotype was sampled from a woman aged 55-69 years in good health. Sequenced sample: blood. The rearrangement uses TRBV20-1 and TRBJ1-1; the D gene is possibly TRBD1 (6 bases). CDR3 residues: CSAREQGSEAFF. CDR3 DNA sequence: TGCAGTGCTAGGGAACAGGGCTCTGAAGCTTTCTTT.